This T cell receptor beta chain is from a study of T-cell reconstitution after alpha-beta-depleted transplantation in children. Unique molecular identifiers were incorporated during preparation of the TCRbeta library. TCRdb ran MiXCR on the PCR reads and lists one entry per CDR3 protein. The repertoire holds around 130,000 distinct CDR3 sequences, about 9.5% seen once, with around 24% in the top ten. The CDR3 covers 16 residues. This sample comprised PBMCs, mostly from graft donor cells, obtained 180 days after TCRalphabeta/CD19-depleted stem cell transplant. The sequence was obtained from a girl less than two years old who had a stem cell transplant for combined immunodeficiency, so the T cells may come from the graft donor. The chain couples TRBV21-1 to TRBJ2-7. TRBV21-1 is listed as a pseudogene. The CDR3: CASSKRSKLESYEQYF. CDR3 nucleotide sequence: TGTGCCAGCAGCAAAAGGTCAAAGTTGGAGTCCTACGAGCAGTACTTC.